The rows below give T cell receptor beta chains drawn from one sample of a study of blood T cell repertoires in COVID-19. Method: immunoSEQ multiplex PCR; TCRdb's copy keeps in-frame clones and lacks some. The sample holds fewer than 300,000 clones, over 70% seen once. The sample was peripheral blood. The receptors derive from a woman between 35 and 50 years old who had recovered from COVID-19. Both conserved end residues are part of each CDR3. The order of the fields is J gene, V gene, CDR3 protein.

TRBJ2-4,TRBV9,CASSLGTGTAKNIQYF
TRBJ2-2,TRBV19,CASSVQVTGELFF
TRBJ2-1,TRBV29-1,CSVTGQPNYNEQFF
TRBJ2-7,TRBV7-9,CASSIWTGNEQYF
TRBJ1-4,TRBV29-1,CSVWGGWEKLFF
TRBJ2-7,TRBV14,CASSQDIGGPYEQYF
TRBJ2-5,TRBV5-1,CASSLAATTSWETQYF
TRBJ1-3,TRBV30,CAWSVGTATGNTIYF
TRBJ1-4,TRBV7-2,CASSPEGYRLFF
TRBJ1-6,TRBV27,CASSLISGTGRSPLHF
TRBJ2-3,TRBV7-9,CASSLDGQGYGTQYF
TRBJ1-6,TRBV25-1,CASRDRGADRISPLHF
TRBJ1-3,TRBV15,CATSDRGTGNTIYF
TRBJ1-1,TRBV9,CASSAGQANTEAFF
TRBJ2-1,TRBV6-1,CASSEGGLGAHEQFF
TRBJ2-2,TRBV7-7,CASSPGTGATGELFF
TRBJ2-3,TRBV7-2,CASSPGTDTQYF
TRBJ1-2,TRBV2,CASRYRGSNYGYTF
TRBJ1-3,TRBV3-1/TRBV3-2,CASSQGQNTIYF
TRBJ2-3,TRBV5-1,CASSLTRASTDTQYF
TRBJ2-1,TRBV6-2/TRBV6-3,CASSYGIAGGNEQFF
TRBJ2-7,TRBV5-4,CASSSRTSGGYEQYF
TRBJ2-3,TRBV7-2,CASSLLSGQWTDTQYF
TRBJ2-2,TRBV9,CASSVRGEGDTGELFF
TRBJ2-2,TRBV5-1,CASSRRGSGNTGELFF
TRBJ2-7,TRBV9,CASSVAGYLWRGHEQYF
TRBJ2-1,TRBV5-1,CASSFTGGGLYNEQFF
TRBJ2-2,TRBV5-6,CASSLDRGGPTGELFF
TRBJ1-1,TRBV12-3/TRBV12-4,CASTPGVRAAFF
TRBJ1-1,TRBV6-4,CASSADRSGTEAFF
TRBJ2-7,TRBV30,CAFTRGRPYEQYF
TRBJ2-7,TRBV30,CAWSVWSGGYSYEQYF
TRBJ2-7,TRBV10-2,CASSPAGSYEQYF
TRBJ2-1,TRBV2,CASIGQSNEQFF